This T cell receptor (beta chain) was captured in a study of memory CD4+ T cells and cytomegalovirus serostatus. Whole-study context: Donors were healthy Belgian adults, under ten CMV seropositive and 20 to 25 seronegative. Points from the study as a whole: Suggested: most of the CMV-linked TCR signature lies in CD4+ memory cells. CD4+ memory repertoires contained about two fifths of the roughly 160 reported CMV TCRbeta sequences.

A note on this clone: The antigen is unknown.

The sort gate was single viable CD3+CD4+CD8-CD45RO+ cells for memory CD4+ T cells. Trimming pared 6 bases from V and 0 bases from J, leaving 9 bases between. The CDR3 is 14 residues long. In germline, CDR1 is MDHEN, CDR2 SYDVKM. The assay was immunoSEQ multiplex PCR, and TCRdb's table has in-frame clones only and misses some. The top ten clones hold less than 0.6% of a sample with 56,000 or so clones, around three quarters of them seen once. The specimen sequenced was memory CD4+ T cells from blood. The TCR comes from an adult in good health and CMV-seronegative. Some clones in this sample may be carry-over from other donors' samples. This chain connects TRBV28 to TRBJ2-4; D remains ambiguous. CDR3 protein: CASRPPGAKNIQYF. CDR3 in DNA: TGTGCCAGCAGACCGCCGGGAGCCAAAAACATTCAGTACTTC. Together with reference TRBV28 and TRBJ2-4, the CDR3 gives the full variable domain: DVKVTQSSRYLVKRTGEKVFLECVQDMDHENMFWYRQDPGLGLRLIYFSYDVKMKEKGDIPEGYSVSREKKERFSLILESASTNQTSMYLCASRPPGAKNIQYFGAGTRLSVL.